This TCR beta chain was identified during a study of vaccination effects on CD4 cells after COVID-19. General observations from the study: Among infection- and vaccine-induced clones, marked clonal contraction occurred late after vaccination.

Turning to this clone: The antigen is not known.

Measured with immunoSEQ multiplex PCR; TCRdb has only the in-frame clones, and not every one. The data show some 70,000 clones, 81% seen once. CD4+ T cells specific for antigen were expanded with viral peptide pools by the ViraFEST assay before sequencing. Cells that had been cultured for ten to eleven days were the source of isolated CD4+ T cells. Of the BNT162b2 and mRNA-1273 vaccines, participants received two doses of one or the other. Fresh IL-2-containing medium replaced half the medium on days 3 and 7. J was trimmed by 4 bases and V by 4 bases; bases with no gene match: 8. Germline loops: CDR1 MGHRA, CDR2 YSYEKL. CDR3 length equals 16 residues.

The specimen comprised CD4+ T cells from PBMCs cultured with HCoV-229E spike peptides, sampled after COVID-19 vaccination. The receptor was derived from a human donor who received a COVID-19 vaccine. The gene calls are TRBV4-1 and TRBJ1-5; TRBD1 matches at 9 bases. CDR3 nucleotide sequence: TGCGCCAGCAGCCTATCCGGGACAGGGTTAAATCAGCCCCAGCATTTT. This sequence encodes CASSLSGTGLNQPQHF.